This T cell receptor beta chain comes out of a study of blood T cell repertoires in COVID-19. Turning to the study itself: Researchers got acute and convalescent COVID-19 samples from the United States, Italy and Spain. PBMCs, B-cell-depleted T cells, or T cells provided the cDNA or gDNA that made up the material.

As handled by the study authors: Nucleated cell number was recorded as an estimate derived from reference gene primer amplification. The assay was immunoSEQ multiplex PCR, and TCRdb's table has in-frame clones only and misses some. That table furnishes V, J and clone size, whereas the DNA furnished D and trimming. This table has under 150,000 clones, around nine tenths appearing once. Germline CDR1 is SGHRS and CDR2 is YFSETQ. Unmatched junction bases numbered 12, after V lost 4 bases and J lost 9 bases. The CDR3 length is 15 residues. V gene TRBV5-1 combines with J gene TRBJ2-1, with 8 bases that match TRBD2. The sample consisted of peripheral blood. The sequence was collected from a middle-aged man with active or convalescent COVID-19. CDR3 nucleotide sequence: TGCGCCAGCAGCCATCTCCCCGGGACTAGTGTTGAGCAGTTCTTC. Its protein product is CASSHLPGTSVEQFF. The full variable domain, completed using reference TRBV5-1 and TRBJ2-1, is KAGVTQTPRYLIKTRGQQVTLSCSPISGHRSVSWYQQTPGQGLQFLFEYFSETQRNKGNFPGRFSGRQFSNSRSEMNVSTLELGDSALYLCASSHLPGTSVEQFFGPGTRLTVL.